The 19 T cell receptor beta chains in this list originate from one sample, sequenced in a study of control samples from healthy donors and cancer patients. Method: immunoSEQ multiplex PCR; TCRdb's copy keeps in-frame clones and lacks some. The sample contains 15,000 to 20,000 clones, more than 70% of which appear only once. What was sequenced was PBMCs. The receptors stem from a woman in her 70s with colorectal cancer.

The chain has TRBV4-3 and TRBJ1-5; D ambiguous. Germline CDR1 and CDR2: LGHNA and YSLEER. Deletions cut 0 bases from V and 4 bases from J, with 19 bases between. The length of the CDR3 is 18 residues. This chain's CDR3 is CASSQDPPRSTVNQPQHF. The CDR3 DNA follows: TGCGCCAGCAGCCAAGACCCCCCGCGGAGCACGGTGAATCAGCCCCAGCATTTT.

The V call is TRBV4-1, the J call TRBJ2-2, with D uncertain. V was shortened by 1 base and J by 6 bases, with 9 bases between the two germline ends. The CDR3 loop spans 14 amino acids. From germline, CDR1 is MGHRA and CDR2 YSYEKL. Here the CDR3 DNA reads TGCGCCAGCAGCCAAGCCGGTCTGGCCGGGGAGCTGTTTTTT. Translated: CASSQAGLAGELFF.

V and J are TRBV23-1 and TRBJ2-7, with a tentative D call TRBD2 (6 bases). TRBV23-1 is reported as an ORF; its role is uncertain. V was trimmed by 4 bases and J by 6 bases, leaving 19 bases between them. This CDR3 contains 15 residues. CDR3 sequence (DNA): TGCGCCAGCAGTCGACCGGGCCGGAGGGGCTCCGAGCAGTACTTC. It yields the protein CASSRPGRRGSEQYF.

The chain employs TRBV24-1 and TRBJ1-5; tentatively, D is TRBD1 (5 bases). V was trimmed by 2 bases and J by 4 bases, leaving 11 bases between them. CDR3 length: 15 amino acids. The germline V gene encodes CDR1 KGHDR and CDR2 SFDVKD. Here the CDR3 reads CATSDSRGGNQPQHF. In DNA form, the CDR3 reads TGTGCCACCAGTGATTCAAGGGGAGGGAATCAGCCCCAGCATTTT.

The sample holds one count of this clone. The chain uses TRBV6-5 and TRBJ1-1; TRBD1 is a possible D gene (5 bases). Trimming cost V 6 bases and J 1 base, with 9 bases left between them. Looked up from germline, CDR1 is MNHEY and CDR2 is SVGAGI. The CDR3 length is 13 residues. The CDR3 bases are TGTGCCAGCAGCCCACAGGCGAACACTGAAGCTTTCTTT. Amino acids: CASSPQANTEAFF.

For the CDR3, the DNA is TGCGCCAGCAGCCTTATAATACAGGGCAACACTGAAGCTTTCTTT. Amino acids: CASSLIIQGNTEAFF. The gene calls are TRBV4-3 and TRBJ1-1; D might be TRBD1 (6 bases). The ends were cut back, 4 bases at V and 2 bases at J, with 14 bases in the middle. The CDR3 length is 15 residues. Germline CDR1 and CDR2: LGHNA and YSLEER.

This rearrangement joins TRBV15 to TRBJ2-7; maybe TRBD2 (7 bases). The CDR3 is 15 amino acids. V dropped 1 base and J dropped 2 bases, with 12 bases sitting between them. Germline V gives CDR1 LNHNV, CDR2 YYDKDF (reference sequence). The CDR3, as DNA: TGTGCCACCAGCAGAGGGGGGGGCGGCCCCTACGAGCAGTACTTC. Its protein product is CATSRGGGGPYEQYF.

The chain uses TRBV7-9 and TRBJ2-1, with 12 positions matching TRBD2. This CDR3 is built from 16 residues. Germline V lookup: CDR1 SEHNR, CDR2 FQNEAQ (reference sequence). V was clipped by 4 bases and J by 3 bases; unmatched bases: 4. This CDR3 is CASSSRLAGVYNEQFF. In nucleotides, the CDR3 is TGTGCCAGCAGCTCCAGACTAGCGGGAGTCTACAATGAGCAGTTCTTC. The whole variable domain, remainder taken from reference TRBV7-9 and TRBJ2-1, is DTGVSQNPRHKITKRGQNVTFRCDPISEHNRLYWYRQTLGQGPEFLTYFQNEAQLEKSRLLSDRFSAERPKGSFSTLEIQRTEQGDSAMYLCASSSRLAGVYNEQFFGPGTRLTVL.

The V gene is TRBV19, the J gene TRBJ2-3; D possibly corresponds to TRBD2 (5 bases). The CDR3 has 14 residues. Trimming removed 2 bases from V and 0 bases from J, with 6 bases in between. Germline V gene sequence: CDR1 LNHDA, CDR2 SQIVND (reference sequence). DNA of the CDR3: TGTGCCAGTAGTATAAGCGGAAGCACAGATACGCAGTATTTT. Translation: CASSISGSTDTQYF.

The chain joins TRBV23-1 to TRBJ2-7; TRBD2 aligns across 7 bases. Being an ORF, TRBV23-1 has a function that is uncertain. The CDR3 spans 19 residues. V was pared by 3 bases and J by 4 bases, with 21 bases of the junction left unmatched. CDR3 in amino acids: CASSHTGDPAGARRYEQYF. CDR3 nucleotide sequence: TGCGCCAGCAGTCATACCGGGGACCCGGCGGGAGCGCGTAGGTACGAGCAGTACTTC.

V gene TRBV18 combines with J gene TRBJ1-2; a weak D match, TRBD1 (5 bases). Deletions cut 4 bases from V and 8 bases from J, with 14 bases between. CDR3 size: 13 residues. CDR1 and CDR2 from the germline V gene are KGHSH and LQKENI. For the CDR3, the DNA is TGTGCCAGCTCACAAGGCAGGGCAAAAGGCTACACCTTC. Translated: CASSQGRAKGYTF.

The chain carries TRBV13 and TRBJ2-1; TRBD2 matches 8 bases. Unmatched junction bases numbered 7, after V lost 0 bases and J lost 0 bases. The CDR3 is 18 amino acids. Germline V gives CDR1 PRHDT, CDR2 FYEKMQ (reference sequence). CDR3 amino acids: CASSLGGLAGYSYNEQFF. The CDR3 DNA reads as TGTGCCAGCAGCTTAGGCGGGCTAGCGGGTTACTCCTACAATGAGCAGTTCTTC.

The genes are TRBV4-3 and TRBJ1-1; 12 bases agree with TRBD1. This CDR3 comprises 15 residues. The V gene's germline CDR1 is LGHNA and CDR2 YSLEER. J was trimmed by 11 bases and V by 0 bases; bases with no gene match: 7. As DNA, the CDR3 is TGCGCCAGCAGCCAAGAAGGGACAGGGGGCGTGCATGCTTTCTTT. This encodes CASSQEGTGGVHAFF.

This clone was counted between two and nine times. This chain connects TRBV6-6 to TRBJ1-5, with TRBD1 as a possible D gene (6 bases). There are 13 residues in the CDR3. Germline-derived CDR1 and CDR2 are MNHNY and SVGAGI (reference sequence). V gave up 8 bases and J gave up 3 bases, with 11 bases separating them. The CDR3 sequence: CASLGAFNQPQHF. DNA for the CDR3: TGTGCCAGCTTGGGGGCTTTCAATCAGCCCCAGCATTTT.

The J gene is TRBJ1-1, the V gene TRBV19; D ambiguous. Trimming took off 8 bases at V and 1 base at J, with 8 bases between the two ends. The CDR3 length is 12 residues. Germline V gives CDR1 LNHDA, CDR2 SQIVND (reference sequence). CDR3 nucleotide sequence: TGTGCCAGTTTGGCAAAGAACACTGAAGCTTTCTTT. Translation: CASLAKNTEAFF.

This clone has only one observation. The V and J genes are TRBV7-2 and TRBJ2-1; D possibly uses TRBD1 or TRBD2 (5 bases each). V lost 6 bases, J lost 1 base, and 16 bases lay in between. This CDR3 is 16 amino acids long. The V gene's germline CDR1 is SGHTA and CDR2 FQGNSA. In DNA, the CDR3 is TGTGCCAGCAGTCAAAGGGACGGAAAGTCCTACAATGAGCAGTTCTTC. Its translation is CASSQRDGKSYNEQFF.

The chain combines TRBV4-1 with TRBJ2-5; D could derive from TRBD1 or TRBD2 (5 bases each). The V and J ends lost 0 bases and 5 bases respectively, with 13 bases between them. The CDR3 covers 15 residues. Germline V gene sequence: CDR1 MGHRA, CDR2 YSYEKL. CDR3 residues: CASSQDGARRETQYF. CDR3 nucleotides: TGCGCCAGCAGCCAAGATGGGGCCAGGAGGGAGACCCAGTACTTC.

The chain carries TRBV19 and TRBJ1-3; unclear D gene. The CDR3 is 13 residues long. Looked up from germline, CDR1 is LNHDA and CDR2 is SQIVND (reference sequence). The germline V and J ends were trimmed by 6 bases and 0 bases, with 6 bases remaining between them. Here the CDR3 DNA reads TGTGCCAGTAGGACTACCTCTGGAAACACCATATATTTT. Amino acids: CASRTTSGNTIYF.

The chain employs TRBV19 and TRBJ1-2; tentative D call: TRBD1 (5 bases). CDR1 and CDR2 (germline): LNHDA, SQIVND (reference sequence). V dropped 3 bases and J dropped 7 bases, with 9 bases sitting between them. The CDR3 contains 12 residues. CDR3 coding DNA: TGTGCCAGTAGTATCTTTGGGGCTGGCTACACCTTC. Amino acid sequence: CASSIFGAGYTF. Full variable domain (remainder filled in from reference TRBV19 and TRBJ1-2): DGGITQSPKYLFRKEGQNVTLSCEQNLNHDAMYWYRQDPGQGLRLIYYSQIVNDFQKGDIAEGYSVSREKKESFPLTVTSAQKNPTAFYLCASSIFGAGYTFGSGTRLTVV.